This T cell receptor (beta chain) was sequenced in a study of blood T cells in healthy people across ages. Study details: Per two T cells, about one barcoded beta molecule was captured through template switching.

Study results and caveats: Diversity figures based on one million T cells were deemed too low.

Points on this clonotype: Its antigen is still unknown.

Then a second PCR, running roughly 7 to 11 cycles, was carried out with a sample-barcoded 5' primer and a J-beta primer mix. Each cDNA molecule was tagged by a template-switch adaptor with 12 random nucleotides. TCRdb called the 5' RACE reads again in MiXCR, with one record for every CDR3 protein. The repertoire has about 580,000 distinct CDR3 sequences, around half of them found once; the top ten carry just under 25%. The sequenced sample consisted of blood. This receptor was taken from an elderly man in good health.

The DNA for the CDR3 is TGTGCCAGCAGCTGGGCGGGAGGCACAGATACGCAGTATTTT. Translated, it gives CASSWAGGTDTQYF. The V gene is TRBV7-6, the J gene TRBJ2-3, with 7 bases aligning to TRBD2. J lost 1 base, V lost 4 bases, and 2 bases had no gene match. The CDR3 extends over 14 amino acids. The V gene's germline CDR1 is SGHVS and CDR2 FNYEAQ.